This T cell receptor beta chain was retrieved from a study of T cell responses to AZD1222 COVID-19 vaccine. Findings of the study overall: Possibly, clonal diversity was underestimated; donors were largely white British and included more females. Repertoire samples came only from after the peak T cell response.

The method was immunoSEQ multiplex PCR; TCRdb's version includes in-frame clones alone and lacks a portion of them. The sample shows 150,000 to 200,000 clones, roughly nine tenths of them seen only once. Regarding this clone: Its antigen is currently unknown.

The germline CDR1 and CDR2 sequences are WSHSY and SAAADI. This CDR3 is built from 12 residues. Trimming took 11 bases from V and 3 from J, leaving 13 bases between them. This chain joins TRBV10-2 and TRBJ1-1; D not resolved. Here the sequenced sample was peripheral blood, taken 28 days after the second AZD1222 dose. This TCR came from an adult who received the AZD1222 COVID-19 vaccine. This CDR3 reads CACGRIYTEAFF. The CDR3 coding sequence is TGCGCCTGCGGGAGGATTTACACTGAAGCTTTCTTT.